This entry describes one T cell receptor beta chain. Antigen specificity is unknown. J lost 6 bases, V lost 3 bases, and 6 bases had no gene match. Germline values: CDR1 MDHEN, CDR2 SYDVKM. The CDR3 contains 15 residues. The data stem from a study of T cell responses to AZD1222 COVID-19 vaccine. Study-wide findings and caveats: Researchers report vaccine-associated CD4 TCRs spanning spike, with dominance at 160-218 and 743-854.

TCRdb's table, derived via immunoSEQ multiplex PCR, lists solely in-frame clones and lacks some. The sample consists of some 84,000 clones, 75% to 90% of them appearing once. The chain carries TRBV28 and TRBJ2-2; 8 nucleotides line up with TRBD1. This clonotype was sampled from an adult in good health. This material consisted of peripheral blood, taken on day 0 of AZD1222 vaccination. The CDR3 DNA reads TGTGCCAGCAGTTTCACAGGGGGTGGGTCCGGGGAGCTGTTTTTT. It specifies CASSFTGGGSGELFF.